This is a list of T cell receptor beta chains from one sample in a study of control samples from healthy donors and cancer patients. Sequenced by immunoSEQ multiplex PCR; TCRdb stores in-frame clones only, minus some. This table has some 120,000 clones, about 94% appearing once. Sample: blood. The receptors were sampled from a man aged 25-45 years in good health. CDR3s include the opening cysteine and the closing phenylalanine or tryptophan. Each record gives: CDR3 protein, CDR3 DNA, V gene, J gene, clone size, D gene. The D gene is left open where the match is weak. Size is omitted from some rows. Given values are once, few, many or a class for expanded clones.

cdr3_aa: CALGDFQETQYF; cdr3_nt: TGTGCTTTGGGGGACTTTCAAGAGACCCAGTACTTC; v_call: TRBV30; j_call: TRBJ2-5; clone_size: NA; d_call: NA
cdr3_aa: CASSQVAGGGLARTF; cdr3_nt: TGTGCCAGCAGCCAAGTTGCAGGAGGGGGTTTGGCTAGGACCTTC; v_call: TRBV3-1/TRBV3-2; j_call: TRBJ1-2; clone_size: NA; d_call: NA
cdr3_aa: CASSLANPGGWYGYTF; cdr3_nt: TGTGCCAGCAGCTTAGCGAACCCCGGGGGTTGGTATGGCTACACCTTC; v_call: TRBV7-8; j_call: TRBJ1-2; clone_size: few; d_call: NA
cdr3_aa: CAWRSNSPLHF; cdr3_nt: TGTGCCTGGAGGTCCAATTCACCCCTCCACTTT; v_call: TRBV30; j_call: TRBJ1-6; clone_size: NA; d_call: NA
cdr3_aa: CASSPPEDQLEAFF; cdr3_nt: TGTGCCAGCAGCCCACCGGAGGATCAGCTTGAAGCTTTCTTT; v_call: TRBV6-2/TRBV6-3; j_call: TRBJ1-1; clone_size: NA; d_call: NA
cdr3_aa: CASSYSSRGYGYTF; cdr3_nt: TGTGCCAGCAGTTACTCGAGTCGGGGCTATGGCTACACCTTC; v_call: TRBV6-2/TRBV6-3; j_call: TRBJ1-2; clone_size: once; d_call: NA
cdr3_aa: CASSMRQGLKTEAFF; cdr3_nt: TGTGCCAGCAGCATGAGACAGGGTCTAAAAACTGAAGCTTTCTTT; v_call: TRBV21-1; j_call: TRBJ1-1; clone_size: NA; d_call: NA
cdr3_aa: CASSLRQGAGTQYF; cdr3_nt: TGTGCCAGCAGCTTAAGACAGGGGGCAGGGACCCAGTACTTC; v_call: TRBV5-5; j_call: TRBJ2-5; clone_size: once; d_call: TRBD1
cdr3_aa: CASRPWTASTDTQYF; cdr3_nt: TGTGCCAGCAGACCCTGGACAGCTAGCACAGATACGCAGTATTTT; v_call: TRBV27; j_call: TRBJ2-3; clone_size: NA; d_call: NA
cdr3_aa: CASSKGSFQRYNEQFF; cdr3_nt: TGTGCCAGCAGCAAGGGGAGCTTTCAAAGATACAATGAGCAGTTCTTC; v_call: TRBV7-9; j_call: TRBJ2-1; clone_size: once; d_call: NA
cdr3_aa: CASRTGGGSYNSPLHF; cdr3_nt: TGTGCCAGCAGAACCGGGGGGGGCTCCTATAATTCACCCCTCCACTTT; v_call: TRBV7-2; j_call: TRBJ1-6; clone_size: NA; d_call: NA
cdr3_aa: CAGGNEGAYGYTF; cdr3_nt: TGTGCCGGGGGAAATGAGGGCGCCTATGGCTACACCTTC; v_call: TRBV6-5; j_call: TRBJ1-2; clone_size: NA; d_call: NA
cdr3_aa: CASSFQGAAQETQYF; cdr3_nt: TGTGCCAGCAGTTTTCAGGGGGCGGCCCAAGAGACCCAGTACTTC; v_call: TRBV28; j_call: TRBJ2-5; clone_size: NA; d_call: TRBD1
cdr3_aa: CASSLGRAGGRTGELFF; cdr3_nt: TGCGCCAGCAGCCTGGGGAGAGCGGGGGGGCGAACCGGGGAGCTGTTTTTT; v_call: TRBV4-1; j_call: TRBJ2-2; clone_size: NA; d_call: TRBD2
cdr3_aa: CASSLGTGFGTDTQYF; cdr3_nt: TGTGCCAGCAGCTTAGGGACAGGGTTTGGGACAGATACGCAGTATTTT; v_call: TRBV7-8; j_call: TRBJ2-3; clone_size: NA; d_call: TRBD1